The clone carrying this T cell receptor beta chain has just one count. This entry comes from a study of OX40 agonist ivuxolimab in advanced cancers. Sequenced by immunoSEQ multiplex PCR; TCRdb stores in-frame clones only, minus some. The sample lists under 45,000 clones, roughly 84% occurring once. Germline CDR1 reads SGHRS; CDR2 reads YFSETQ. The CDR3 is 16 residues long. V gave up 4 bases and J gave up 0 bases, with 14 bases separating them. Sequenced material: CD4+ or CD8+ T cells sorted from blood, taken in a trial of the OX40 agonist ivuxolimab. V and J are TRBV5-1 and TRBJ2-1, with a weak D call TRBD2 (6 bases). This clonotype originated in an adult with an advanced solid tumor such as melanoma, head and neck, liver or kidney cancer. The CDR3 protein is CASSLGGTDSYNEQFF. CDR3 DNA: TGCGCCAGCAGCCTCGGAGGGACTGACTCCTACAATGAGCAGTTCTTC.